The rows below give T cell receptor beta chains drawn from one sample of a study of regulatory T cells in long-lasting Graves disease. TCRdb reprocessed the multiplex PCR reads with MiXCR, giving one entry per CDR3 protein. The repertoire has hundreds of thousands of distinct CDR3 sequences, 20% to 25% of them found once; the top ten carry 13% to 15%. This sample comprised peripheral blood mononuclear cells (PBMCs), obtained when the disease was refractory, from a patient treated with antithyroid drugs. The source is a female donor with Graves disease. The CDR3 runs from the conserved cysteine through the conserved F or W. A D gene is named only where the DNA matches it firmly. Only some rows state a clone size, as once, few, many or a class for expanded clones.

v_gene: TRBV27; abundance: many; j_gene: TRBJ2-2; d_gene: .; CDR3nt: TGTGCCAGCAGTTTATTTGGAAATCCCGGGGAGCTGTTTTTT; CDR3aa: CASSLFGNPGELFF
v_gene: TRBV9; abundance: .; j_gene: TRBJ1-2; d_gene: .; CDR3nt: TGTGCCAGCAGCGTGCGTGAGAGAGGGTGGCCTTATGGCTACACCTTC; CDR3aa: CASSVRERGWPYGYTF
v_gene: TRBV2; abundance: many; j_gene: TRBJ1-4; d_gene: .; CDR3nt: TGTGCCAGCAGTCAAGATAGGAGGGATGAAAAACTGTTTTTT; CDR3aa: CASSQDRRDEKLFF
v_gene: TRBV19; abundance: few; j_gene: TRBJ2-7; d_gene: .; CDR3nt: TGTGCCAGTAGTAAGCGGGCCAGCTCCTACGAGCAGTACTTC; CDR3aa: CASSKRASSYEQYF
v_gene: TRBV12-3/TRBV12-4; abundance: few; j_gene: TRBJ2-6; d_gene: .; CDR3nt: TGTGCCAGCAGTTTTTCAGGGAGCTCTGGGGCCAACGTCCTGACTTTC; CDR3aa: CASSFSGSSGANVLTF
v_gene: TRBV20-1; abundance: few; j_gene: TRBJ1-4; d_gene: TRBD1; CDR3nt: TGCAGTGTCTCGGACAGGGAGAGTGAAAAACTGTTTTTT; CDR3aa: CSVSDRESEKLFF
v_gene: TRBV5-8; abundance: .; j_gene: TRBJ1-1; d_gene: .; CDR3nt: TGTGCCAGCAGCTTGGAGTTGGGGGGGGCACCTGAAGCTTTCTTT; CDR3aa: CASSLELGGAPEAFF
v_gene: TRBV30; abundance: .; j_gene: TRBJ2-7; d_gene: .; CDR3nt: TGTGCCTGGAGTGTGAGCGAGCAGTACTTC; CDR3aa: CAWSVSEQYF
v_gene: TRBV12-3/TRBV12-4; abundance: many; j_gene: TRBJ2-7; d_gene: TRBD2; CDR3nt: TGTGCCAGCAGTTTAGCGGGAGGGTACACATTCTACGAGCAGTACTTC; CDR3aa: CASSLAGGYTFYEQYF
v_gene: TRBV6-1; abundance: many; j_gene: TRBJ1-2; d_gene: .; CDR3nt: TGTGCCAGCGCCCGGGACCCCGTGGATGGCTACACCTTC; CDR3aa: CASARDPVDGYTF
v_gene: TRBV11-2; abundance: many; j_gene: TRBJ1-1; d_gene: TRBD1; CDR3nt: TGTGCCAGCAGCTTAGGATACAGGGGCATGAACACTGAAGCTTTCTTT; CDR3aa: CASSLGYRGMNTEAFF
v_gene: TRBV7-6; abundance: .; j_gene: TRBJ2-2; d_gene: .; CDR3nt: TGTGCCAGCAGTCAAAGGGAGGCGAACACCGGGGAGCTGTTTTTT; CDR3aa: CASSQREANTGELFF
v_gene: TRBV6-1; abundance: .; j_gene: TRBJ1-5; d_gene: .; CDR3nt: TGTGCCAGCAGGGTCTTTGGCAATCAGCCCCAGCATTTT; CDR3aa: CASRVFGNQPQHF
v_gene: TRBV6-1; abundance: .; j_gene: TRBJ1-4; d_gene: .; CDR3nt: TGTGCCAGCAGCCTCGGACGTACGGAGGAGGCTAATGAAAAACTGTTTTTT; CDR3aa: CASSLGRTEEANEKLFF
v_gene: TRBV10-2; abundance: .; j_gene: TRBJ1-1; d_gene: TRBD1; CDR3nt: TGCGCCAGCAGAGACAGGGGACACCAGAACACTGAAGCTTTCTTT; CDR3aa: CASRDRGHQNTEAFF
v_gene: TRBV6-1; abundance: .; j_gene: TRBJ2-3; d_gene: .; CDR3nt: TGTGCCAGCAGTGTTGGGCCGGTAGATACGCAGTATTTT; CDR3aa: CASSVGPVDTQYF
v_gene: TRBV28; abundance: many; j_gene: TRBJ1-1; d_gene: .; CDR3nt: TGTGCCAGCAGTTACAAACAGGGAGCGGGGAGCTTT; CDR3aa: CASSYKQGAGSF
v_gene: TRBV28; abundance: many; j_gene: TRBJ2-7; d_gene: TRBD2; CDR3nt: TGTGCCAGCAGTTTTTGGCGGGAGGGCCGGGACGAGCAGTACTTC; CDR3aa: CASSFWREGRDEQYF
v_gene: TRBV10-3; abundance: many; j_gene: TRBJ2-5; d_gene: .; CDR3nt: TGTGCCATCAGTAAACAGGGAGAGGGGACGGGCGAGACCCAGTACTTC; CDR3aa: CAISKQGEGTGETQYF
v_gene: TRBV20-1; abundance: few; j_gene: TRBJ2-7; d_gene: TRBD2; CDR3nt: TGCAGTGCTAGGGTAGCGGGAGGGCCGGGAGAGCAGTACTTC; CDR3aa: CSARVAGGPGEQYF
v_gene: TRBV29-1; abundance: many; j_gene: TRBJ2-5; d_gene: .; CDR3nt: TGCAGCGTTGCAGGGGTCGCAGAGACCCAGTACTTC; CDR3aa: CSVAGVAETQYF
v_gene: TRBV27; abundance: many; j_gene: TRBJ1-1; d_gene: .; CDR3nt: TGTGCCAGCAGTTTATTAGGAGGGCAGTTGAACACTGAAGCTTTCTTT; CDR3aa: CASSLLGGQLNTEAFF
v_gene: TRBV9; abundance: .; j_gene: TRBJ1-2; d_gene: .; CDR3nt: TGTGCCAGCAGCCAAGTTGAGGGTTCCCCTGGAGGCTACACCTTC; CDR3aa: CASSQVEGSPGGYTF
v_gene: TRBV7-8; abundance: many; j_gene: TRBJ1-4; d_gene: .; CDR3nt: TGTGCCAGCAGCCCCCGTGGAAGGGGCGGAGGTGAAAAACTGTTTTTT; CDR3aa: CASSPRGRGGGEKLFF
v_gene: TRBV2; abundance: .; j_gene: TRBJ2-5; d_gene: .; CDR3nt: TGTGCCAGCAGTGAAGATCAGGGGCCTGAGGAGACCCAGTACTTC; CDR3aa: CASSEDQGPEETQYF
v_gene: TRBV6-1; abundance: few; j_gene: TRBJ1-2; d_gene: .; CDR3nt: TGTGCCAGCAGCCGACGGGAAACCTATGGCTACACCTTC; CDR3aa: CASSRRETYGYTF
v_gene: TRBV3-1; abundance: .; j_gene: TRBJ2-2; d_gene: TRBD2; CDR3nt: TGTGCCAACAGACCCTCCTCCGGACTAGCGGGAGACACCGGGGAGCTGTTTTTT; CDR3aa: CANRPSSGLAGDTGELFF
v_gene: TRBV7-9; abundance: few; j_gene: TRBJ2-5; d_gene: .; CDR3nt: TGTGCCAGCAGCTTAGATTGGGTTGGGGAGACCCAGTACTTC; CDR3aa: CASSLDWVGETQYF
v_gene: TRBV4-1; abundance: once; j_gene: TRBJ1-5; d_gene: .; CDR3nt: TGCGCCAGCAGCCAAGTGCCAGGGAGGTCTCAGCCCCAGCATTTT; CDR3aa: CASSQVPGRSQPQHF
v_gene: TRBV15; abundance: .; j_gene: TRBJ2-2; d_gene: .; CDR3nt: TGTGCCACCAGCAGAGATAGGGGGGGGGAGCTGTTTTTT; CDR3aa: CATSRDRGGELFF
v_gene: TRBV27; abundance: few; j_gene: TRBJ2-3; d_gene: .; CDR3nt: TGTGCCAGCAGTTCGACGCAATATAGCACAGATACGCAGTATTTT; CDR3aa: CASSSTQYSTDTQYF
v_gene: TRBV6-1; abundance: many; j_gene: TRBJ1-2; d_gene: TRBD1; CDR3nt: TGTGCCAGCAGTGAAATGGGGACAGCCTATGGCTACACCTTC; CDR3aa: CASSEMGTAYGYTF
v_gene: TRBV28; abundance: many; j_gene: TRBJ2-4; d_gene: TRBD2; CDR3nt: TGTGCCAGCAGTTCGACCGGGACTAGCGGGAGATCCAAAAACATTCAGTACTTC; CDR3aa: CASSSTGTSGRSKNIQYF
v_gene: TRBV12-3/TRBV12-4; abundance: many; j_gene: TRBJ2-7; d_gene: .; CDR3nt: TGTGCCAGCAGTTTAGGGGGCAGGGCCCTCCGATACTACGAGCAGTACTTC; CDR3aa: CASSLGGRALRYYEQYF
v_gene: TRBV27; abundance: many; j_gene: TRBJ2-7; d_gene: .; CDR3nt: TGTGCCAGCAGTCGGGGCGGTATTTCCTACGAGCAGTACTTC; CDR3aa: CASSRGGISYEQYF
v_gene: TRBV6-1; abundance: many; j_gene: TRBJ2-5; d_gene: .; CDR3nt: TGTGCCAGCAGAGGGACGGCACAAGAGACCCAGTACTTC; CDR3aa: CASRGTAQETQYF
v_gene: TRBV2; abundance: many; j_gene: TRBJ1-5; d_gene: .; CDR3nt: TGTGCCAGCAGTGGAACGGGGGGCGCCGGTCAGCCCCAGCATTTT; CDR3aa: CASSGTGGAGQPQHF